The sequence of this TCR beta chain was determined in a study of T cell repertoires in cytomegalovirus infection. Study overall: Shared public TCR beta signatures pointed to both CMV infection and a matching HLA type. Study-level results: The ex vivo response was dominated by HLA-C-restricted CMV-specific TCR beta clonotypes.

V was pared by 5 bases and J by 6 bases, with 16 bases between. This CDR3 is built from 14 residues. The germline V gene encodes CDR1 MNHEY and CDR2 SMNVEV (reference sequence). TCRdb re-called the reads through MiXCR, storing one row per CDR3 protein. The sample carries around 770,000 distinct CDR3 sequences, approximately 32% recorded once. This clonotype was seen more than once but under ten times. Its antigen is undetermined. The specimen comprised cultured CD8+ T cells from PBMCs, sampled from culture after CMV antigen stimulation. The sequence derives from a human donor in good health (CMV status not recorded). Some clones in this sample may be carry-over from other donors' samples. The chain recombines TRBV27 with TRBJ1-1; no clear D. CDR3 bases: TGTGCCAGCAGTGTACGCGGCTTGGAGGCTGAAGCTTTCTTT. Its protein is CASSVRGLEAEAFF.